Following are 20 T cell receptor beta chains from one sample sequenced in a study of T cell responses to AZD1222 COVID-19 vaccine. Produced via immunoSEQ multiplex PCR; TCRdb's table is partial and in-frame only. Of more than 95,000 clones listed, around 83% are singletons. The source material was peripheral blood, sampled 28 days after the second AZD1222 dose. Receptor source: an adult who received the AZD1222 COVID-19 vaccine.

This chain connects TRBV28 to TRBJ1-1; D is uncertain. Germline loops: CDR1 MDHEN, CDR2 SYDVKM. V was clipped by 7 bases and J by 1 base, with 16 bases between them. This CDR3 has 15 amino acids. DNA of the CDR3: TGTGCCAGCACGACCTCTGGTCGGCCGAACACTGAAGCTTTCTTT. Translated: CASTTSGRPNTEAFF.

This chain joins TRBV7-6 and TRBJ1-4; 7 bases align to TRBD1. The CDR3 has 16 amino acids. V trimming: 5 bases; J trimming: 8 bases; junction bases outside the gene matches: 14. Germline V gene lookup returns CDR1 SGHVS and CDR2 FNYEAQ. As DNA, the CDR3 is TGTGCCAGCAGCCCGGGACAGATTGGTGTCTCAGAAAAACTGTTTTTT. The encoded protein is CASSPGQIGVSEKLFF.

The chain combines TRBV28 with TRBJ2-7; 10 bases fit TRBD2. This CDR3 region has 15 residues. Germline V gene data show CDR1 as MDHEN and CDR2 as SYDVKM. Losses at the gene ends were 2 bases for V and 4 bases for J; bases not matched to a gene: 5. The CDR3 reads CASSLPLAGLYEQYF. The CDR3 DNA reads as TGTGCCAGCAGTTTACCACTAGCGGGGTTGTACGAGCAGTACTTC.

This clone occurred a few times. The chain links TRBV30 to TRBJ1-5; D unresolved. Per germline, CDR1 GTSNPN and CDR2 SVGIG (reference sequence). V was clipped by 2 bases and J by 7 bases, with 9 bases between them. This CDR3 spans 12 amino acids. This CDR3 reads CAWSRGDQPQHF. Here the CDR3 DNA reads TGTGCCTGGAGTCGGGGTGACCAGCCCCAGCATTTT.

CDR3 DNA: TGTGCCACCCGGGGAGGGGCGGATGAAAAACTGTTTTTT. Residues: CATRGGADEKLFF. The chain carries TRBV11-2 and TRBJ1-4, with D possibly TRBD1 on 5 matching bases. The V gene's germline CDR1 is SGHAT and CDR2 FQNNGV. CDR3 size: 13 residues. Trimming left V 10 bases short and J 6 bases short, with 15 bases between.

The chain couples TRBV7-9 to TRBJ1-1; D not resolved. The germline gives CDR1 SEHNR, CDR2 FQNEAQ (reference sequence). V was shortened by 5 bases and J by 6 bases, with 16 bases between the two germline ends. The CDR3 runs 14 residues. The CDR3 region has the DNA TGTGCCAGCAGCGTCCAGAACGTTGCGTCTGAAGCTTTCTTT. Protein product: CASSVQNVASEAFF.

The gene calls are TRBV11-2 and TRBJ2-3, with 8 bases that match TRBD2. Looked up from germline, CDR1 is SGHAT and CDR2 is FQNNGV. V shed 5 bases, J shed 6 bases, and the junction held 16 bases outside the gene matches. This CDR3 is built from 17 residues. The CDR3 is CASSPRDFKTGGDTQYF. The DNA for the CDR3 is TGTGCCAGCAGCCCAAGGGACTTCAAAACGGGAGGGGATACGCAGTATTTT.

The chain uses TRBV11-2 and TRBJ2-7; TRBD2 agrees at 12 bases. The CDR3 runs 16 residues. Germline CDR1 is SGHAT and CDR2 is FQNNGV. J was trimmed by 6 bases and V by 4 bases; bases with no gene match: 10. Here the CDR3 DNA reads TGTGCCAGCAGCTCCCTACTAGCGGGGGGCGTCCTCGAGCAGTACTTC. Its protein product is CASSSLLAGGVLEQYF.

This sequence joins TRBV9 and TRBJ2-3; D is unresolved. Germline values: CDR1 SGDLS, CDR2 YYNGEE. V was shortened by 4 bases and J by 0 bases, with 9 bases between the two germline ends. This CDR3 is built from 14 residues. The chain's CDR3 is CASSPTRSTDTQYF. Written as DNA, the CDR3 is TGTGCCAGCAGCCCCACGAGGAGCACAGATACGCAGTATTTT.

V usage is TRBV30 and J usage is TRBJ1-5, with 7 bases fitting TRBD1. Germline V gene sequence: CDR1 GTSNPN, CDR2 SVGIG (reference sequence). With V trimmed by 4 bases and J by 2 bases, 5 bases remained unmatched. The CDR3 is made up of 14 amino acids. CDR3 amino acids: CAWKPGQGNQPQHF. The CDR3 DNA is TGTGCCTGGAAGCCCGGACAGGGCAATCAGCCCCAGCATTTT.

V is TRBV3-1 (or the pseudogene TRBV3-2) and J is TRBJ2-3; 8 bases fit TRBD1. The V segment lost 1 base and the J segment 4 bases; nucleotides outside the gene matches: 4. The germline CDR1 and CDR2 sequences are LGHDT and YNNKEL (reference sequence). The CDR3 sequence is 15 residues long. The CDR3 reads CASSQGTGRSDTQYF. The DNA of the CDR3 is TGTGCCAGCAGCCAAGGGACAGGGAGGTCAGATACGCAGTATTTT.

This rearrangement joins TRBV10-3 to TRBJ1-2; D not resolved. Per germline, CDR1 ENHRY and CDR2 SYGVKD. The V gene lost 6 bases and the J gene lost 4 bases, with 18 bases spanning the gap. There are 15 residues in the CDR3. The CDR3 region is CAISPRQMELYGYTF. The CDR3 region has the DNA TGTGCCATCAGCCCGAGGCAGATGGAACTCTATGGCTACACCTTC.

This clone was detected once. The V and J genes are TRBV30 and TRBJ1-5; D remains unclear. The germline CDR1 and CDR2 sequences are GTSNPN and SVGIG (reference sequence). V gave up 1 base and J gave up 4 bases, with 11 bases separating them. CDR3 length equals 14 residues. The CDR3 reads CAWSASTVNQPQHF. CDR3 coding DNA: TGTGCCTGGAGTGCTTCGACGGTGAATCAGCCCCAGCATTTT. The whole variable domain, remainder taken from reference TRBV30 and TRBJ1-5, is SQTIHQWPATLVQPVGSPLSLECTVEGTSNPNLYWYRQAAGRGLQLLFYSVGIGQISSEVPQNLSASRPQDRQFILSSKKLLLSDSGFYLCAWSASTVNQPQHFGDGTRLSIL.

The chain employs TRBV5-1 and TRBJ2-7; TRBD1 aligns across 11 bases. CDR1 and CDR2 from the germline V gene are SGHRS and YFSETQ. V was pared by 9 bases and J by 0 bases, with 8 bases of the junction left unmatched. The CDR3 is 15 amino acids. Here the CDR3 DNA reads TGCGCCACCCAGAAGGGACAGGGGGTCTCCTACGAGCAGTACTTC. It translates to CATQKGQGVSYEQYF.

The J gene is TRBJ2-5, the V gene TRBV3-1 (or the pseudogene TRBV3-2), with 12 bases lining up with TRBD1. V was clipped by 0 bases and J by 8 bases; unmatched bases: 7. CDR1 LGHDT and CDR2 YNNKEL come from the germline V gene (reference sequence). The CDR3 has 16 residues. Here the CDR3 reads CASSQDGTGGRGTQYF. In nucleotides, the CDR3 is TGTGCCAGCAGCCAAGATGGGACAGGGGGCCGCGGTACCCAGTACTTC.

The gene calls are TRBV3-1 (or the pseudogene TRBV3-2) and TRBJ1-1; D is ambiguous. The V gene lost 4 bases and the J gene lost 1 base, with 7 bases spanning the gap. Germline assignment: CDR1 LGHDT and CDR2 YNNKEL (reference sequence). This CDR3 is 13 amino acids long. As DNA, the CDR3 is TGTGCCAGCAGCCCCACCGGGAACACTGAAGCTTTCTTT. Encoded protein: CASSPTGNTEAFF.

Here the CDR3 reads CASSLPGINTGELFF. CDR3 nucleotide sequence: TGTGCCAGCAGCTTGCCGGGGATTAACACCGGGGAGCTGTTTTTT. V gene TRBV5-4 combines with J gene TRBJ2-2; perhaps TRBD2 as D (5 bases). The V end lost 1 base, the J end lost 2 bases, and 9 bases lay between the germline ends. CDR1 SGHNT and CDR2 YYREEE come from the germline V gene (reference sequence). CDR3 length: 15 residues.

This chain uses TRBV19 with TRBJ1-1; 8 nucleotides line up with TRBD1. The CDR3 is 18 residues long. CDR1 and CDR2 (germline): LNHDA, SQIVND (reference sequence). V shed 8 bases and J 5 bases; nucleotides not matched to a gene: 22. The CDR3 sequence: CASRVQPRGPVERTEAFF. In DNA, the CDR3 is TGTGCCAGTCGGGTACAGCCCAGGGGGCCAGTTGAAAGGACTGAAGCTTTCTTT.

This rearrangement joins TRBV18 to TRBJ1-2; no clear D gene. V lost 1 base to trimming and J lost 8 bases, with 11 bases between them. The V gene's germline CDR1 is KGHSH and CDR2 LQKENI. The CDR3 consists of 13 residues. Here the CDR3 reads CASSPRILGGYTF. Written as DNA, the CDR3 is TGTGCCAGCTCACCACGGATCCTAGGAGGCTACACCTTC.

The V and J genes are TRBV7-9 and TRBJ2-5, with unresolved D. The CDR3 length is 13 residues. Per germline, CDR1 SEHNR and CDR2 FQNEAQ (reference sequence). Deletions cut 0 bases from V and 5 bases from J, with 7 bases between. DNA for the CDR3: TGTGCCAGCAGCTTAGCTGGGATGGAGACCCAGTACTTC. It encodes CASSLAGMETQYF.